The T cell receptor beta chain under discussion was sequenced for a study of shared clonotypes between healthy human individuals. TCRdb keeps only in-frame clones here, not all; method: immunoSEQ multiplex PCR. The table records some 2,100,000 clones, approximately 94% of them present only once. Donors had no recently reported acute infections or vaccinations and were HIV-negative. All the donors were Caucasian adults who lived in Nashville, Tennessee. The CDR3 spans 14 residues. Per the germline V gene, CDR1 is LNHDA and CDR2 is SQIVND (reference sequence). Trimming removed 3 bases at V and 3 bases at J, with 9 bases between.

This chain connects TRBV19 to TRBJ2-1; D might be TRBD2 (6 bases). The receptor was derived from a man younger than 30 in good health. The sample taken for sequencing was naive CD4+ T cells sorted from blood. Sample subset: CD45RA+ positively selected. The CDR3 nucleotides read TGTGCCAGTAGTATCGGCGGGATCTACAATGAGCAGTTCTTC. Amino acid sequence: CASSIGGIYNEQFF.